Presented here are 24 T cell receptor beta chains from one specimen sequenced in a study of blood T cells in healthy people across ages. Sample-barcoded 5' priming and a J-beta primer mix drove a second PCR of about 6 to 11 cycles. MiXCR, applied by TCRdb to the 5' RACE reads, yields one record per CDR3 protein. Of 700,000 to 900,000 distinct CDR3 sequences in the sample, 20% to 30% were seen once. The sample also formed part of further work on T cells of mothers and their children.

The sequenced sample consisted of blood. The receptors here all came from a boy between 10 and 17 years old in good health.

This chain joins TRBV6-1 and TRBJ1-1; D gene unclear. Trimming stripped 3 bases from V and 4 bases from J, with 6 bases between. Germline CDR1 reads MNHNS; CDR2 reads SASEGT. The CDR3 contains 12 residues. Written as DNA, the CDR3 is TGTGCCAGCAGTGACACGCTCACTGAAGCTTTCTTT. This translates into CASSDTLTEAFF.

The chain uses TRBV7-6 and TRBJ2-5; a possible D gene is TRBD2 (6 bases). Germline V gene lookup returns CDR1 SGHVS and CDR2 FNYEAQ. The CDR3 loop spans 14 amino acids. Trimming removed 5 bases at V and 5 bases at J, with 15 bases between. Here the CDR3 DNA reads TGTGCCAGCAGCCCTCGGGGGAGCACCGAGACCCAGTACTTC. It codes for CASSPRGSTETQYF. The full variable domain, with the rest looked up from reference TRBV7-6 and TRBJ2-5, is GAGVSQSPRYKVTKRGQDVALRCDPISGHVSLYWYRQALGQGPEFLTYFNYEAQQDKSGLPNDRFSAERPEGSISTLTIQRTEQRDSAMYRCASSPRGSTETQYFGPGTRLLVL.

The V call is TRBV4-3, the J call TRBJ1-6, with no clear D. V dropped 2 bases and J dropped 6 bases, with 11 bases sitting between them. The CDR3 runs 15 residues. Germline lookup yields CDR1 LGHNA and CDR2 YSLEER. The CDR3 spells CASSQFEGLNSPLHF. The CDR3 DNA sequence: TGCGCCAGCAGCCAATTCGAGGGCCTTAATTCACCCCTCCACTTT.

The genes are TRBV19 and TRBJ1-5; weak D call: TRBD1 (5 bases). V gave up 6 bases and J gave up 2 bases, with 23 bases separating them. CDR3 size: 18 residues. The V gene's germline CDR1 is LNHDA and CDR2 SQIVND (reference sequence). This chain's CDR3 is CASSLDQRQGRGNQPQHF. The CDR3 DNA reads TGTGCCAGTAGCTTAGACCAACGTCAGGGACGGGGCAATCAGCCCCAGCATTTT.

This clonotype was counted at least ten times. The rearrangement uses TRBV25-1 and TRBJ2-6, with D possibly being TRBD1 or TRBD2 (5 bases each). Germline assignment: CDR1 MGHDK and CDR2 SYGVNS. Trimming pared 3 bases from V and 3 bases from J, leaving 9 bases between. The CDR3 is 15 amino acids. The CDR3 sequence is CASSEGVSGANVLTF. CDR3 coding DNA: TGTGCCAGCAGTGAGGGGGTGAGTGGGGCCAACGTCCTGACTTTC.

Only a few counts were recorded for this clonotype. The chain couples TRBV15 to TRBJ2-5, with 16 bases aligning to TRBD2. Looked up from germline, CDR1 is LNHNV and CDR2 is YYDKDF (reference sequence). This CDR3 has 18 residues. Unmatched junction bases numbered 8, after V lost 3 bases and J lost 4 bases. The CDR3 here is CATSRGTSGGAYGETQYF. The CDR3 coding sequence is TGTGCCACCAGCAGGGGGACTAGCGGGGGGGCCTACGGAGAGACCCAGTACTTC.

The V call is TRBV20-1, the J call TRBJ2-7; the match to TRBD2 covers 8 bases. The germline V gene encodes CDR1 DFQATT and CDR2 SNEGSKA (reference sequence). The ends lost 6 bases at V and 2 bases at J; junction bases unmatched: 9. CDR3 length: 14 amino acids. The CDR3 region is CSAAGTRPPYEQYF. DNA for the CDR3: TGCAGTGCAGCCGGGACTAGACCACCCTACGAGCAGTACTTC.

The chain recombines TRBV9 with TRBJ2-4; D may be TRBD2 (5 bases). V was clipped by 0 bases and J by 1 base, with 14 bases between them. CDR3 length: 17 residues. The germline CDR1 and CDR2 sequences are SGDLS and YYNGEE. CDR3 amino acids: CASSVGSLRGAKNIQYF. The CDR3 DNA is TGTGCCAGCAGCGTAGGGTCCCTTAGAGGGGCCAAAAACATTCAGTACTTC.

The chain is built from TRBV6-1 and TRBJ2-6; maybe TRBD2 (6 bases). The germline V gene encodes CDR1 MNHNS and CDR2 SASEGT. This CDR3 region has 16 residues. The V end lost 5 bases, the J end lost 1 base, and 12 bases lay between the germline ends. In DNA, the CDR3 is TGTGCCAGCAGTATACCCGGACTATCTGGGGCCAACGTCCTGACTTTC. It translates to CASSIPGLSGANVLTF.

This clonotype was seen more than once but under ten times. V gene TRBV25-1 combines with J gene TRBJ1-2; weak D call: TRBD1 (5 bases). V was cut by 5 bases and J by 1 base, with 11 bases left in between. This CDR3 is built from 14 residues. The V gene's germline CDR1 is MGHDK and CDR2 SYGVNS. In DNA form, the CDR3 reads TGTGCCAGCAGTCCTGGGGGGTTTAACTATGGCTACACCTTC. It translates to CASSPGGFNYGYTF.

This clonotype was counted a few times. This chain connects TRBV15 to TRBJ2-2, with a tentative D call TRBD2 (6 bases). This CDR3 contains 15 residues. CDR1 LNHNV and CDR2 YYDKDF come from the germline V gene (reference sequence). Between the trimmed V and J ends, which lost 3 bases and 4 bases, there was a span of 12 bases. CDR3 nucleotide sequence: TGTGCCACCAGCAGCCGGGGGAAAGGCACCGGGGAGCTGTTTTTT. Protein sequence: CATSSRGKGTGELFF. The entire variable domain, with the rest obtained from reference TRBV15 and TRBJ2-2, is as follows: DAMVIQNPRYQVTQFGKPVTLSCSQTLNHNVMYWYQQKSSQAPKLLFHYYDKDFNNEADTPDNFQSRRPNTSFCFLDIRSPGLGDTAMYLCATSSRGKGTGELFFGEGSRLTVL.

The chain recombines TRBV13 with TRBJ2-5; a weak D match, TRBD2 (7 bases). The end of the DNA is better explained by TRBJ2-1, so the J call may be wrong. The CDR3 consists of 15 residues. In germline, CDR1 is PRHDT, CDR2 FYEKMQ (reference sequence). CDR3 in amino acids: CASSLEGGALNEQFF. The CDR3 DNA sequence: TGTGCCAGCAGCTTAGAAGGGGGGGCCTTAAATGAGCAGTTCTTC.

This clonotype was recorded a few times. The chain recombines TRBV5-1 with TRBJ1-1; no reliable D call. The V end was cut by 4 bases, the J end by 2 bases, with 12 bases between. The germline CDR1 and CDR2 sequences are SGHRS and YFSETQ. The CDR3 loop spans 14 amino acids. The CDR3 sequence: CASSTRSDNTEAFF. CDR3 in DNA: TGCGCCAGCAGCACCCGGTCGGATAACACTGAAGCTTTCTTT.

The rearrangement links TRBV7-3 to TRBJ2-7, with a possible D match to TRBD2 (5 bases). Trimming took 1 base from V and 6 from J, leaving 10 bases between them. Germline CDR1 is SGHTA and CDR2 is FQGTGA. The CDR3 totals 13 residues. The CDR3 sequence: CASSLIPRAEQYF. CDR3 DNA sequence: TGTGCCAGCAGCTTAATTCCGAGGGCCGAGCAGTACTTC. Supplemented by reference TRBV7-3 and TRBJ2-7, the full variable domain reads GAGVSQTPSNKVTEKGKYVELRCDPISGHTALYWYRQSLGQGPEFLIYFQGTGAADDSGLPNDRFFAVRPEGSVSTLKIQRTERGDSAVYLCASSLIPRAEQYFGPGTRLTVT.

This clonotype was counted a few times. The chain combines TRBV12-3 or TRBV12-4 with TRBJ2-1; 10 positions match TRBD2. The CDR3 contains 16 residues. V gave up 7 bases and J gave up 2 bases; unmatched junction bases: 8. CDR3 sequence: CASILETSGAYNEQFF. As DNA, the CDR3 is TGTGCCAGCATCCTGGAAACTAGCGGGGCCTACAATGAGCAGTTCTTC.

This clonotype was counted a few times. This chain links TRBV15 with TRBJ2-1; 16 bases match TRBD2. With V trimmed by 0 bases and J by 7 bases, 6 bases remained unmatched. The germline V gene encodes CDR1 LNHNV and CDR2 YYDKDF (reference sequence). The CDR3 covers 18 residues. The CDR3 here is CATSREGLAGGLGNEQFF. The CDR3 DNA reads as TGTGCCACCAGCAGAGAGGGACTAGCGGGGGGGCTTGGTAATGAGCAGTTCTTC. Full variable domain (outside the CDR3, taken from reference TRBV15 and TRBJ2-1): DAMVIQNPRYQVTQFGKPVTLSCSQTLNHNVMYWYQQKSSQAPKLLFHYYDKDFNNEADTPDNFQSRRPNTSFCFLDIRSPGLGDTAMYLCATSREGLAGGLGNEQFFGPGTRLTVL.

V gene TRBV20-1 combines with J gene TRBJ2-3; 12 bases are shared with TRBD2. The CDR3 is 16 residues long. With 4 bases clipped from V and 4 bases from J, the junction kept 9 bases outside the gene matches. Looked up from germline, CDR1 is DFQATT and CDR2 is SNEGSKA (reference sequence). CDR3: CSANPTSGGSADTQYF. The CDR3 nucleotides read TGCAGTGCTAATCCAACTAGCGGGGGGAGCGCAGATACGCAGTATTTT.

The chain carries TRBV28 and TRBJ2-3; 9 positions match TRBD2. The germline V gene has CDR1 MDHEN and CDR2 SYDVKM. V was clipped by 1 base and J by 5 bases; unmatched bases: 4. This CDR3 is built from 15 residues. CDR3 coding DNA: TGTGCCAGCAGTTTATCAGCGGGGGGTGGAGATACGCAGTATTTT. It specifies CASSLSAGGGDTQYF.

This clonotype was seen only a few times. The junction and the germline gene differ at one end; a read error may be behind it. The V and J genes are TRBV28 and TRBJ1-4; 7 nucleotides match TRBD1. Germline V gene data show CDR1 as MDHEN and CDR2 as SYDVKM. The CDR3 loop spans 14 amino acids. The DNA of the CDR3 is TGTGCCGGCAGTTTGGGGACAGTGAAAGAAAAACTGTTTTTT. Translation: CAGSLGTVKEKLFF.

V usage is TRBV10-3 and J usage is TRBJ2-5, with TRBD2 matching over 7 bases. The J call is doubtful: the DNA matches TRBJ2-7 better. CDR1 and CDR2 from the germline V gene are ENHRY and SYGVKD. The length of the CDR3 is 17 residues. The CDR3 sequence is CAISESRAAGRTYEQYF. CDR3 nucleotides: TGTGCCATCAGTGAGTCGCGGGCAGCGGGGAGAACCTACGAGCAGTACTTC.

This clonotype occurred a few times. In nucleotides, the CDR3 is TGTGCCAGCAGTTTTGGTGATAGCGGGGGGATCAACACCGGGGAGCTGTTTTTT. It translates to CASSFGDSGGINTGELFF. The V gene is TRBV12-3 or TRBV12-4, the J gene TRBJ2-2; 10 bases map to TRBD2. The CDR3 is made up of 18 amino acids. The V segment lost 3 bases and the J segment 2 bases; nucleotides outside the gene matches: 9.

The CDR3 DNA is TGTGCCAGCAGCCAAGACTGGCCTAGCGGGGGGGCCCACTGGGAGACCCAGTACTTC. This codes for CASSQDWPSGGAHWETQYF. This rearrangement joins TRBV3-1 to TRBJ2-5; 12 bases line up with TRBD2. The CDR3 consists of 19 residues. V lost 0 bases, J lost 5 bases, and 13 bases stayed unmatched. Germline V gene lookup returns CDR1 LGHDT and CDR2 YNNKEL (reference sequence).

Comments on this clonotype: Germline and junction disagree at one end, which may indicate a read error. V is TRBV9 and J is TRBJ2-1, with D maybe TRBD2 (5 bases). The V gene's germline CDR1 is SGDLS and CDR2 YYNGEE. This CDR3 is built from 15 residues. CDR3 loop: CVSSVVGSSYNEQFF. The CDR3 region has the DNA TGTGTCAGCAGCGTAGTAGGGAGCTCCTACAATGAGCAGTTCTTC.

This clonotype was recorded many times. V is TRBV4-1 and J is TRBJ2-5; 12 positions match TRBD2. This CDR3 has 16 amino acids. The germline V gene encodes CDR1 MGHRA and CDR2 YSYEKL. V trimming: 3 bases; J trimming: 1 base; junction bases outside the gene matches: 3. DNA for the CDR3: TGCGCCAGCAGCCAGGTACTAGCGGGGGGCCAAGAGACCCAGTACTTC. It encodes CASSQVLAGGQETQYF.